This T cell receptor (beta chain) is drawn from a study of HIV-infected patients and healthy controls. The V gene's germline CDR1 is SGHKS and CDR2 YYEKEE (reference sequence). Deletions cut 3 bases from V and 8 bases from J, with 9 bases between. CDR3 size: 12 residues. To note about this clonotype: It may be a read error: a sequence one base away is much more abundant.

The repertoire came from unfractionated whole blood and reflected all unsorted peripheral T cells. cDNA was made from 500 ng RNA using alpha and beta constant primers. Alpha and beta chain libraries were made separately by chain-specific third strand synthesis with multiplexing indices. TCRdb processed the 5' RACE reads anew with MiXCR; each CDR3 protein has one entry. The table includes some 17,000 distinct CDR3 sequences, 10% detected once. Sample: blood. This chain joins TRBV5-5 and TRBJ2-4, with D perhaps TRBD1 (6 bases). The receptor's source is an adult in good health. This chain's CDR3 is CASSSDSDIQYF. The CDR3 DNA sequence: TGTGCCAGCAGCTCGGACAGCGACATTCAGTACTTC.